Listed below are T cell receptor beta chains from one sample, sequenced in a study of T cell changes during pregnancy in multiple sclerosis. The method was immunoSEQ multiplex PCR; TCRdb's version includes in-frame clones alone and lacks a portion of them. The sample yields 40,000 or so clones, 75% to 95% seen once. The sample in question was CD8+ T cells from peripheral blood mononuclear cells, obtained after pregnancy. These receptors were taken from a female donor with multiple sclerosis, enrolled in a pregnancy study. The CDR3 runs from the conserved cysteine through the conserved F or W. The D gene is left open where the match is weak. Size values are once, few and many counts, or a class for expanded clones, and some rows have none.

j_call clone_size v_call d_call cdr3_aa cdr3_nt
TRBJ1-2 NA TRBV27 NA CASSSAVSYGYTF TGTGCCAGCAGTTCCGCGGTCTCCTATGGCTACACCTTC
TRBJ1-2 NA TRBV18 TRBD1 CASSPQTGTYGYTF TGTGCCAGCTCACCACAGACAGGGACCTATGGCTACACCTTC
TRBJ1-5 many TRBV27 TRBD1 CASRTGTGGSYSNQPQHF TGTGCCAGCAGGACCGGGACAGGGGGCTCTTATAGCAATCAGCCCCAGCATTTT
TRBJ2-2 NA TRBV27 NA CASSLSLINTGELFF TGTGCCAGCAGTTTATCGTTAATCAACACCGGGGAGCTGTTTTTT
TRBJ2-1 NA TRBV28 NA CASTPRLNNEQFF TGTGCCAGCACCCCTAGACTGAACAATGAGCAGTTCTTC
TRBJ1-1 NA TRBV6-5 NA CASIFSEAFF TGTGCCAGCATCTTTTCTGAAGCTTTCTTT
TRBJ2-3 NA TRBV9 NA CASSEGDQPYTQYF TGTGCCAGCAGCGAGGGGGACCAGCCTTATACGCAGTATTTT
TRBJ1-6 NA TRBV7-9 NA CASSLVASPLHF TGTGCCAGCAGCTTAGTCGCGTCACCCCTCCACTTT
TRBJ2-1 NA TRBV9 TRBD1 CASSPSGQGRNNEQFF TGTGCCAGCAGCCCCTCCGGACAGGGGAGGAACAATGAGCAGTTCTTC
TRBJ1-1 NA TRBV9 TRBD1 CASSTQGDDTEAFF TGTGCCAGCAGCACACAGGGGGACGACACTGAAGCTTTCTTT
TRBJ1-2 NA TRBV19 TRBD1 CASRQGARGYTF TGTGCCAGTAGACAGGGGGCACGCGGCTACACCTTC
TRBJ2-7 NA TRBV10-3 TRBD2 CAISEYGSGASYEQYF TGTGCCATCAGTGAGTACGGTAGCGGGGCCTCCTACGAGCAGTACTTC
TRBJ1-1 NA TRBV4-1 TRBD1 CASSQRGDSNTEAFF TGCGCCAGCAGCCAACGTGGGGACAGCAACACTGAGGCTTTCTTT
TRBJ2-5 NA TRBV7-9 NA CASSLVGEETQYF TGTGCCAGCAGCTTAGTTGGAGAAGAGACCCAGTACTTC
TRBJ1-2 NA TRBV9 NA CASSEAPDSYSLGYTF TGTGCCAGCAGCGAAGCCCCTGACAGTTACTCACTGGGCTACACCTTC
TRBJ2-7 NA TRBV27 NA CASGTGEQYF TGTGCCAGCGGCACAGGCGAGCAGTACTTC
TRBJ2-5 NA TRBV9 TRBD2 CASSPGLAGVQETQYF TGTGCCAGCAGCCCCGGACTAGCGGGGGTTCAAGAGACCCAGTACTTC
TRBJ1-2 NA TRBV6-5 NA CASRQQGKHYGYTF TGTGCCAGCAGACAGCAGGGAAAGCACTATGGCTACACCTTC
TRBJ2-1 once TRBV2 TRBD2 CASSELAGGQWDEQFF TGTGCCAGCAGTGAACTAGCGGGGGGCCAGTGGGATGAGCAGTTCTTC
TRBJ2-2 NA TRBV2 TRBD2 CAGTSGLSTGELFF TGTGCCGGGACTAGCGGGCTATCCACCGGGGAGCTGTTTTTT
TRBJ2-3 NA TRBV9 TRBD2 CASSAPTSGSTDTQYF TGTGCCAGCAGCGCCCCGACTAGCGGTAGCACAGATACGCAGTATTTT
TRBJ2-5 NA TRBV9 NA CASSVVGAYQEAQYF TGTGCCAGCAGCGTAGTAGGGGCCTACCAAGAGGCCCAGTACTTC
TRBJ2-7 NA TRBV28 TRBD2 CASSLTSGGYEQYF TGTGCCAGCAGTCTGACTAGCGGGGGCTACGAGCAGTACTTC
TRBJ2-7 NA TRBV14 NA CASSAAGSPYEQYF TGTGCCAGCAGCGCTGCGGGGTCCCCCTACGAGCAGTACTTC
TRBJ1-1 NA TRBV9 TRBD1 CASSVGDRGRGTEAFF TGTGCCAGCAGCGTAGGGGACAGGGGGAGAGGCACTGAAGCTTTCTTT
TRBJ2-1 NA TRBV6-5 TRBD2 CASSYLAGGHNEQFF TGTGCCAGCAGTTACTTGGCGGGGGGCCACAATGAGCAGTTCTTC
TRBJ1-2 NA TRBV14 NA CASSPTHRDGYTF TGTGCCAGCAGCCCCACCCACAGGGACGGCTACACCTTC
TRBJ1-1 NA TRBV5-1 TRBD1 CASSSDPGGAFF TGCGCCAGCAGCTCAGACCCAGGGGGAGCTTTCTTT
TRBJ2-2 NA TRBV5-6 TRBD1 CASSLGPGGSGLFF TGTGCCAGCAGCTTGGGGCCAGGGGGAAGCGGGCTGTTTTTT
TRBJ1-2 NA TRBV6-5 NA CANYRENYGYTF TGTGCCAATTACAGGGAGAACTATGGCTACACCTTC
TRBJ2-1 NA TRBV9 NA CASSGGTTHNEQFF TGTGCCAGCAGCGGCGGGACGACCCACAATGAGCAGTTCTTC
TRBJ2-1 NA TRBV7-8 TRBD2 CASSRLRAGGYEQFF TGTGCCAGCAGTCGACTAAGGGCGGGAGGGTATGAGCAGTTCTTC
TRBJ2-1 NA TRBV13 TRBD2 CASSLEGLAGSYNEQFF TGTGCCAGCAGCTTAGAGGGACTAGCGGGCTCCTACAATGAGCAGTTCTTC
TRBJ1-2 NA TRBV5-1 NA CASSLGQADGYTF TGCGCCAGCAGCTTGGGACAGGCGGATGGCTACACCTTC
TRBJ1-1 NA TRBV28 NA CASSFWNTEAFF TGTGCCAGCAGTTTCTGGAACACTGAAGCTTTCTTT
TRBJ2-7 NA TRBV2 NA CASSEGAPYEQYF TGTGCCAGCAGTGAGGGGGCACCCTACGAGCAGTACTTC
TRBJ1-1 NA TRBV5-1 NA CASSWRQPNTEAFF TGCGCCAGCAGCTGGCGACAGCCGAACACTGAAGCTTTCTTT
TRBJ1-1 NA TRBV9 NA CASSSGTLNTEAFF TGTGCCAGCAGCTCTGGGACACTGAACACTGAAGCTTTCTTT
TRBJ1-1 NA TRBV27 NA CASSLPNREAFF TGTGCCAGCAGTTTACCAAACAGGGAAGCTTTCTTT
TRBJ1-1 NA TRBV12-2 NA CASRFMVRGYNFPMNTEAFF TGTGCAAGTCGCTTTATGGTCAGGGGGTACAATTTTCCCATGAACACTGAAGCTTTCTTT
TRBJ1-1 once TRBV5-8 NA CASSYTVNTEAFF TGTGCCAGCAGCTATACAGTGAACACTGAAGCTTTCTTT
TRBJ2-3 NA TRBV4-2 TRBD2 CASSQELATSTDTQYF TGTGCCAGCAGCCAAGAACTAGCGACTAGCACAGATACGCAGTATTTT
TRBJ2-2 NA TRBV2 NA CASSSTGYYTGELFF TGTGCCAGCAGTTCAACAGGGTATTACACCGGGGAGCTGTTTTTT
TRBJ2-6 NA TRBV9 NA CASSVSPNAANVLTF TGTGCCAGCAGCGTTAGCCCCAACGCGGCCAACGTCCTGACTTTC
TRBJ2-7 NA TRBV6-6 NA CASSFDYPYEQYF TGTGCCAGCAGTTTCGACTACCCGTACGAGCAGTACTTC
TRBJ2-1 NA TRBV9 NA CASRGSGPEQFF TGTGCCAGCAGAGGTAGCGGTCCCGAGCAGTTCTTC
TRBJ1-1 NA TRBV2 NA CASRVQGRNTEAFF TGTGCCAGCAGAGTACAGGGTCGAAACACTGAAGCTTTCTTT
TRBJ2-7 NA TRBV5-4 NA CASSLAGQDYEQYF TGTGCCAGCAGCTTGGCGGGACAAGATTACGAGCAGTACTTC
TRBJ2-7 NA TRBV2 TRBD1 CASSGQGYEQYF TGTGCCAGCAGTGGACAGGGCTACGAGCAGTACTTC
TRBJ1-1 NA TRBV2 NA CASGGAEAFF TGTGCCAGCGGGGGCGCTGAAGCTTTCTTT
TRBJ1-1 NA TRBV27 NA CASSLGGATEAFF TGTGCCAGCAGTTTAGGAGGGGCCACTGAAGCTTTCTTT
TRBJ2-7 NA TRBV2 NA CASRGAKQYF TGTGCCAGCAGGGGGGCCAAGCAGTACTTC
TRBJ2-3 NA TRBV28 NA CASSSHTSSTDTQYF TGTGCCAGCAGTTCACATACCTCTAGCACAGATACGCAGTATTTT